Listed below are T cell receptor beta chains from one sample, sequenced in a study of T-cell memory formation after mild COVID-19. Using its own MiXCR run on the 5' RACE reads, TCRdb lists one record per CDR3 protein. The data show hundreds of thousands of distinct CDR3 sequences, with 15% seen just once and over 2% held by the top ten. Sequencing was performed on PBMCs or a T cell subset sorted from them (not recorded which). The receptors shown here come from an adult woman who had mild COVID-19 (a few samples of this study predate the infection). Cell type and time point are not known. CDR3s leave out the opening cysteine and the closing phenylalanine or tryptophan. Each record gives: V gene, CDR3 protein.

V gene: TRBV11-1
CDR3 protein: ASSFTAGARGGEQF

V gene: TRBV12-3/TRBV12-4
CDR3 protein: ASNDREALNTEAF

V gene: TRBV24-1
CDR3 protein: ATSTSRTGSYEQY

V gene: TRBV10-3
CDR3 protein: AISESSGPYEQY

V gene: TRBV12-3/TRBV12-4
CDR3 protein: ASSLAGGKPSSYNEQF

V gene: TRBV5-1
CDR3 protein: ASSFGAGVGETQY

V gene: TRBV19
CDR3 protein: ASTLQGTNTEAF

V gene: TRBV7-6
CDR3 protein: ASSYRPGTGLNGEQF

V gene: TRBV11-1
CDR3 protein: ASSLDRAEQY

V gene: TRBV28
CDR3 protein: ASSFLDAAKNIQY

V gene: TRBV18
CDR3 protein: ASSQQSLAGGPSGEQY

V gene: TRBV5-8
CDR3 protein: ASSFWDGQPQH

V gene: TRBV3-1
CDR3 protein: ASSQWDSPESDIQY

V gene: TRBV20-1
CDR3 protein: STSRGASNQPQH